Shown below are 22 T cell receptor beta chains from a single sample sequenced in a study of regulatory T cells in long-lasting Graves disease. This sample's time point: newly diagnosed GD, antithyroid drugs for less than 3 months. With RNA extracted from PBMCs as input, the TCR library was made. Relying on iRepertoire HTBI primers and Arm-PCR of CDR3 regions, the team built TCR beta libraries. Each CDR3 protein is one row after TCRdb ran MiXCR on the multiplex PCR reads. The profile shows 550,000 to 700,000 distinct CDR3 sequences, roughly 16% of them singletons. These data also formed part of another study, on T cells in Graves' hyperthyroidism and ophthalmopathy.

Here the sequenced sample was peripheral blood mononuclear cells (PBMCs), taken at new diagnosis, from a patient treated with antithyroid drugs. The receptor source for this set is a man aged 18 to 29 with Graves disease.

V usage is TRBV7-8 and J usage is TRBJ2-2; TRBD2 matches 7 bases. J gave up 0 bases and V 9 bases, and 13 bases lay outside the gene matches. Germline CDR1 reads SGHVS; CDR2 reads FQNEAQ. The CDR3 is 17 amino acids. The CDR3 here is CASPATAGKSNTGELFF. As DNA, the CDR3 is TGTGCCAGTCCCGCTACAGCGGGGAAGTCGAACACCGGGGAGCTGTTTTTT.

This clonotype was counted many times. The chain uses TRBV20-1 and TRBJ2-1, with TRBD1 matching over 8 bases. Germline lookup yields CDR1 DFQATT and CDR2 SNEGSKA (reference sequence). CDR3 length equals 14 residues. J was trimmed by 3 bases and V by 7 bases; bases with no gene match: 8. The CDR3 protein is CSVIPGQVYNEQFF. The CDR3 DNA sequence: TGCAGTGTTATCCCGGGACAGGTCTACAATGAGCAGTTCTTC.

The chain carries TRBV4-1 and TRBJ2-5; D unresolved. Germline V gene sequence: CDR1 MGHRA, CDR2 YSYEKL. The CDR3 runs to 14 residues. V lost 1 base to trimming and J lost 5 bases, with 11 bases between them. Here the CDR3 DNA reads TGCGCCAGCAGCCAAGTCAAGGTCGACGAGACCCAGTACTTC. This gives the protein CASSQVKVDETQYF.

This clonotype was counted a few times. The chain has TRBV13 and TRBJ2-7, with D possibly TRBD2 on 6 matching bases. CDR1 and CDR2 (germline): PRHDT, FYEKMQ (reference sequence). The V and J ends lost 0 bases and 2 bases respectively, with 17 bases between them. CDR3 length: 17 amino acids. CDR3 region: CASSLGAGTTSAYEQYF. DNA for the CDR3: TGTGCCAGCAGCTTAGGGGCGGGGACCACTTCTGCCTACGAGCAGTACTTC.

This clonotype occurred many times. The rearrangement links TRBV12-3 or TRBV12-4 to TRBJ2-7; 8 bases match TRBD2. V shed 6 bases and J 3 bases; nucleotides not matched to a gene: 10. The CDR3 has 15 amino acids. CDR3 DNA sequence: TGTGCCAGCAGAAAAGCGGGACTAGGTTACTACGAGCAGTACTTC. Translation gives CASRKAGLGYYEQYF.

There are many counts of this clonotype. J is TRBJ2-7 and V is TRBV11-2, with 12 bases matching TRBD1. The ends lost 0 bases at V and 6 bases at J; junction bases unmatched: 6. The CDR3 contains 16 residues. Germline V gene data show CDR1 as SGHAT and CDR2 as FQNNGV. The chain's CDR3 is CASSLDGTGGSPEQYF. As DNA, the CDR3 is TGTGCCAGCAGCTTAGACGGGACAGGGGGCTCACCCGAGCAGTACTTC.

The table lists this clonotype with many counts. The rearrangement uses TRBV11-2 and TRBJ2-3; possibly TRBD2 for D (5 bases). The germline V and J ends were trimmed by 5 bases and 0 bases, with 12 bases remaining between them. The germline V gene encodes CDR1 SGHAT and CDR2 FQNNGV. The length of the CDR3 is 15 residues. Here the CDR3 reads CASSLAGISTDTQYF. CDR3 coding DNA: TGTGCCAGCAGCCTCGCGGGTATAAGCACAGATACGCAGTATTTT.

In this sample, this clonotype turned up many times. The chain links TRBV5-5 to TRBJ1-1; a weak D match, TRBD1 (6 bases). Trimming left V 0 bases short and J 5 bases short, with 14 bases between. Germline CDR1 and CDR2: SGHKS and YYEKEE (reference sequence). The CDR3 is 15 residues long. This CDR3 is CASSLAGRGRTEAFF. The CDR3 DNA follows: TGTGCCAGCAGCTTGGCCGGCCGGGGGCGAACTGAAGCTTTCTTT.

As for this clonotype: Being one base from a much bigger clone, this may be a read error. The chain employs TRBV28 and TRBJ1-2; no firm D call. The CDR3 length is 12 residues. Trimming left V 9 bases short and J 4 bases short, with 12 bases between. Per the germline V gene, CDR1 is MDHEN and CDR2 is SYDVKM. The CDR3 nucleotides read TGTGCCAGTCAGATGGTGAGCTATGGCTACACCTTC. Translation: CASQMVSYGYTF.

This clonotype was seen more than once but under ten times. J is TRBJ1-1 and V is TRBV7-9; a weak D match, TRBD1 (5 bases). Germline lookup yields CDR1 SEHNR and CDR2 FQNEAQ (reference sequence). The V end was cut by 0 bases, the J end by 3 bases, with 11 bases between. The CDR3 totals 15 residues. CDR3 sequence reads: CASSLAQGTHTEAFF. CDR3 sequence (DNA): TGTGCCAGCAGCTTAGCTCAGGGAACGCACACTGAAGCTTTCTTT.

This chain joins TRBV4-1 and TRBJ2-1; D perhaps matches TRBD2 (5 bases). The germline V gene has CDR1 MGHRA and CDR2 YSYEKL. This CDR3 has 17 residues. V dropped 4 bases and J dropped 4 bases, with 20 bases sitting between them. The CDR3 DNA reads as TGCGCCAGCAGCCTCCGCGAGAGGGTAGCGAGGTACAATGAGCAGTTCTTC. The encoded protein is CASSLRERVARYNEQFF.

This clonotype was seen a handful of times. The chain couples TRBV15 to TRBJ2-7; D possibly corresponds to TRBD2 (5 bases). V lost 0 bases to trimming and J lost 5 bases, with 14 bases between them. CDR1 LNHNV and CDR2 YYDKDF come from the germline V gene (reference sequence). The CDR3 consists of 15 residues. In DNA, the CDR3 is TGTGCCACCAGCAGAGACCGGGGATGGTGGGACGAGCAGTACTTC. Its translation: CATSRDRGWWDEQYF.

This clonotype has a handful of counts. The chain combines TRBV9 with TRBJ2-7, with a weak D call TRBD2 (5 bases). Trimming shortened V by 0 bases and J by 0 bases, and 10 bases separated the two germline ends. The germline gives CDR1 SGDLS, CDR2 YYNGEE. The CDR3 is made up of 15 amino acids. The CDR3 loop is CASSVESGISYEQYF. Here the CDR3 DNA reads TGTGCCAGCAGCGTAGAGTCGGGGATCTCCTACGAGCAGTACTTC.

This rearrangement joins TRBV6-6 to TRBJ2-5; D is uncertain. The CDR3 has 13 residues. The V and J ends lost 0 bases and 4 bases respectively, with 6 bases between them. The germline gives CDR1 MNHNY, CDR2 SVGAGI (reference sequence). The CDR3 loop is CASSYSLTETQYF. The CDR3 DNA is TGTGCCAGCAGTTACTCGCTCACAGAGACCCAGTACTTC.

This clonotype occurred a few times. CDR3 amino acids: CAIRGRNEQFF. As DNA, the CDR3 is TGTGCCATTCGGGGGAGAAATGAGCAGTTCTTC. The V gene is TRBV27, the J gene TRBJ2-1; TRBD2 is a possible D gene (6 bases). Trimming took 10 bases from V and 7 from J, leaving 11 bases between them. The CDR3 has 11 residues. Germline V gene lookup returns CDR1 MNHEY and CDR2 SMNVEV (reference sequence).

In its sample, this clonotype was seen many times. This rearrangement joins TRBV5-1 to TRBJ2-1; D remains unclear. With 4 bases removed from V and 4 bases from J, the gap between germline ends came to 12 bases. The germline CDR1 and CDR2 sequences are SGHRS and YFSETQ. This CDR3 region has 14 residues. CDR3 residues: CASSAMAGYNEQFF. CDR3 sequence (DNA): TGCGCCAGCAGCGCGATGGCTGGTTACAATGAGCAGTTCTTC.

This clonotype appeared many times. The J gene is TRBJ1-1, the V gene TRBV2, with D uncertain. CDR3 length equals 15 residues. Germline V gene sequence: CDR1 SNHLY, CDR2 FYNNEI. V shed 0 bases and J shed 0 bases, with 8 bases lying between them. The CDR3 reads CASSEAITVNTEAFF. The CDR3 coding sequence is TGTGCCAGCAGTGAAGCGATTACAGTGAACACTGAAGCTTTCTTT.

This clonotype was counted at least ten times. The genes are TRBV29-1 and TRBJ2-5; no definite D call. Germline V lookup: CDR1 SQVTM, CDR2 ANQGSEA. There are 14 residues in the CDR3. V was trimmed by 4 bases and J by 4 bases, leaving 16 bases between them. The CDR3 loop reads CSVVGRLVRETQYF. CDR3 nucleotides: TGCAGCGTTGTCGGGCGGCTGGTGCGAGAGACCCAGTACTTC.

This clonotype was seen at least ten times. This chain joins TRBV15 and TRBJ2-7; tentatively, D is TRBD1 or TRBD2 (5 bases each). V gave up 0 bases and J gave up 3 bases, with 9 bases separating them. The CDR3 spans 14 residues. In germline, CDR1 is LNHNV, CDR2 YYDKDF (reference sequence). For the CDR3, the DNA is TGTGCCACCAGCAGAGAGGGGGATCGCTACGAGCAGTACTTC. Amino acids: CATSREGDRYEQYF.

This clonotype was counted ten times or more. CDR3 bases: TGTGCCGGAGGACAGGGGAGAGACACTGAAGCTTTCTTT. Encoded protein: CAGGQGRDTEAFF. The gene calls are TRBV2 and TRBJ1-1; 9 nucleotides match TRBD1. Germline CDR1 is SNHLY and CDR2 is FYNNEI. The CDR3 runs 13 residues. V dropped 11 bases and J dropped 3; count of bases not matched to a gene: 7. Complete variable domain (other parts from reference TRBV2 and TRBJ1-1): EPEVTQTPSHQVTQMGQEVILRCVPISNHLYFYWYRQILGQKVEFLVSFYNNEISEKSEIFDDQFSVERPDGSNFTLKIRSTKLEDSAMYFCAGGQGRDTEAFFGQGTRLTVV.

Only a few counts were recorded for this clonotype. V is TRBV6-5 and J is TRBJ1-2; D gene uncertain. The germline V gene has CDR1 MNHEY and CDR2 SVGAGI. The CDR3 covers 15 residues. V was cut by 2 bases and J by 1 base, with 11 bases left in between. The CDR3 sequence: CASSYARRSNYGYTF. The CDR3 nucleotides are TGTGCCAGCAGTTACGCCCGGAGGAGTAACTATGGCTACACCTTC.

This clonotype has a count of ten or more. CDR3 in amino acids: CASSSPVTYEQYF. The CDR3 coding sequence is TGTGCCAGCAGCTCCCCCGTCACCTACGAGCAGTACTTC. The chain carries TRBV7-9 and TRBJ2-7; no clear D. CDR3 length equals 13 residues. The V end lost 4 bases, the J end lost 2 bases, and 9 bases lay between the germline ends. Germline values: CDR1 SEHNR, CDR2 FQNEAQ (reference sequence).